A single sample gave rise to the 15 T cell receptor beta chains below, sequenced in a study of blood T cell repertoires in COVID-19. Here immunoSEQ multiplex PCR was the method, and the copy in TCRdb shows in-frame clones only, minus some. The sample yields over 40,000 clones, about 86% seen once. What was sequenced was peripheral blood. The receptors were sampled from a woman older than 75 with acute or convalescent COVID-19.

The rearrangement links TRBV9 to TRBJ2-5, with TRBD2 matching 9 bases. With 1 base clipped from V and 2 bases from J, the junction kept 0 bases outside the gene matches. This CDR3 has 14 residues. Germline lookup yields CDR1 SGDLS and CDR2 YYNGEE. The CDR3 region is CASSVSGGQETQYF. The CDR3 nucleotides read TGTGCCAGCAGCGTAAGCGGGGGGCAAGAGACCCAGTACTTC.

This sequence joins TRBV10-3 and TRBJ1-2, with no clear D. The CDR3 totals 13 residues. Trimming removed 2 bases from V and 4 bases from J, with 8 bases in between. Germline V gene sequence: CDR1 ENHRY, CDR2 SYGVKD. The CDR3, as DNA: TGTGCCATCAGTGAGAGGGCGGGCTATGGCTACACCTTC. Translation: CAISERAGYGYTF.

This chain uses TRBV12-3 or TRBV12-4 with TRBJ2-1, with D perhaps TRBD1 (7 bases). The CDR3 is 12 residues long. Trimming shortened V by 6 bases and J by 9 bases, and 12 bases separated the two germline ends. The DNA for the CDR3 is TGTGCCAGCAGCCAGGGGGGCGGTGAGCAGTTCTTC. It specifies CASSQGGGEQFF.

The CDR3 nucleotides read TGTGCCAGCAGCCCTCGTCCCGGGACAGGGGATCCTAGCACAGATACGCAGTATTTT. Amino acid sequence: CASSPRPGTGDPSTDTQYF. The rearrangement joins TRBV7-3 to TRBJ2-3; 10 positions match TRBD1. The CDR3 consists of 19 residues. The ends lost 5 bases at V and 0 bases at J; junction bases unmatched: 14. Germline CDR1 and CDR2: SGHTA and FQGTGA. Full variable domain (missing parts from reference TRBV7-3 and TRBJ2-3): GAGVSQTPSNKVTEKGKYVELRCDPISGHTALYWYRQSLGQGPEFLIYFQGTGAADDSGLPNDRFFAVRPEGSVSTLKIQRTERGDSAVYLCASSPRPGTGDPSTDTQYFGPGTRLTVL.

CDR3 loop: CATSPRTSRETQYF. In nucleotides, the CDR3 is TGTGCCACCAGCCCCCGGACTAGCAGAGAGACCCAGTACTTC. The rearrangement joins TRBV15 to TRBJ2-5; 8 positions match TRBD2. V shed 5 bases, J shed 4 bases, and the junction held 6 bases outside the gene matches. Per germline, CDR1 LNHNV and CDR2 YYDKDF (reference sequence). The CDR3 has 14 amino acids.

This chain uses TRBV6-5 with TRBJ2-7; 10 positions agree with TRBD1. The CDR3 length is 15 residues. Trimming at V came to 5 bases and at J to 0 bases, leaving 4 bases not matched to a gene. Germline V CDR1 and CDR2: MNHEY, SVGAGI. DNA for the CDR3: TGTGCCAGCAGTCGGACAGGGGGTTTCTCCTACGAGCAGTACTTC. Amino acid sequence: CASSRTGGFSYEQYF.

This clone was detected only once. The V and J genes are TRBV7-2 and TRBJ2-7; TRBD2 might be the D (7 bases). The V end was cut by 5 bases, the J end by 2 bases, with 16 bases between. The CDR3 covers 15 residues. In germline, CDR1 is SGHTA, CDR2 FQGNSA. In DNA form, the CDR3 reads TGTGCCAGCAGCCCCCGTGGGGGGGGGCCCTACGAGCAGTACTTC. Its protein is CASSPRGGGPYEQYF. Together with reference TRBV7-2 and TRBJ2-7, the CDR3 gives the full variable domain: GAGVSQSPSNKVTEKGKDVELRCDPISGHTALYWYRQSLGQGLEFLIYFQGNSAPDKSGLPSDRFSAERTGGSVSTLTIQRTQQEDSAVYLCASSPRGGGPYEQYFGPGTRLTVT.

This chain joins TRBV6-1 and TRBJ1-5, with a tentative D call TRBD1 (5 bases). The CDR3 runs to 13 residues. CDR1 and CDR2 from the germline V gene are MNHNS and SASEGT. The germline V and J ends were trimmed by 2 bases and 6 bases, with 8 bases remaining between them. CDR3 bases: TGTGCCAGCAGTGAAAACGGGGGTCAGCCCCAGCATTTT. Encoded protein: CASSENGGQPQHF.

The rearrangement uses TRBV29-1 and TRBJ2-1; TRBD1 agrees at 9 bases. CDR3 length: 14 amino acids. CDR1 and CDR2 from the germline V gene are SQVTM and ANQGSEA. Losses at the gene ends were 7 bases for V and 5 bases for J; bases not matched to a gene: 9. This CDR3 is CSAGGTGYNNEQFF. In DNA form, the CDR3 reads TGCAGCGCCGGAGGGACAGGGTACAACAATGAGCAGTTCTTC.

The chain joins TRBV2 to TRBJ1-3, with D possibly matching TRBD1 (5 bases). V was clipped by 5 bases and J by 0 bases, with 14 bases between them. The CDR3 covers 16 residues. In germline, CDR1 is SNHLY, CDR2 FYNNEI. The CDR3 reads CASSTNRPSSGNTIYF. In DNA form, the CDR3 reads TGTGCCAGCAGTACGAACAGGCCTAGCTCTGGAAACACCATATATTTT.

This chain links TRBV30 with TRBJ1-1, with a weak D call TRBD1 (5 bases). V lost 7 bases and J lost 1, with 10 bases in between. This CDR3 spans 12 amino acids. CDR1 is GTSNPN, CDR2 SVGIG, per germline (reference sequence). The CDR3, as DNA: TGTGCCTCCTCGGGGGGGAACACTGAAGCTTTCTTT. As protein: CASSGGNTEAFF.

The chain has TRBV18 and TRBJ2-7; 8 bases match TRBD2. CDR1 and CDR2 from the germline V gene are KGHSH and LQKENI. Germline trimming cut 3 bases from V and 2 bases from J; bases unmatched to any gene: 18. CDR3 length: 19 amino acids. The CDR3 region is CASSPSPRRGSGAPYEQYF. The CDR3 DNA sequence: TGTGCCAGCTCACCCTCTCCTCGCCGGGGTAGCGGGGCGCCCTACGAGCAGTACTTC.

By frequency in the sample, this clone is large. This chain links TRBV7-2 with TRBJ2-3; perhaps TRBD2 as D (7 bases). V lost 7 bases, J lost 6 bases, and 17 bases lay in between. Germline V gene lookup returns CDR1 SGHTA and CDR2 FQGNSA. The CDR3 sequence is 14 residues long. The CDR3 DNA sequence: TGTGCCAGCACCCTAGGGGGGGCCGTGGATACGCAGTATTTT. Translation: CASTLGGAVDTQYF.

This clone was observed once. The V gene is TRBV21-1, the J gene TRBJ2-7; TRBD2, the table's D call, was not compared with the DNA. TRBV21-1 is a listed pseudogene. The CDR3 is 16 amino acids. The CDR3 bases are TGTGCCAGCAGCAAGGGACCCCAGCGGGGCACCTACGAGCAGTACTTC. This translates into CASSKGPQRGTYEQYF.

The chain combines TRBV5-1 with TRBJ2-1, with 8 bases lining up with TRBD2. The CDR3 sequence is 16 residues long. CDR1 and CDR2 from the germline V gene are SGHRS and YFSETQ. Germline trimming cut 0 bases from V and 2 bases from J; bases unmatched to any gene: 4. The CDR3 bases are TGCGCCAGCAGCTTGGTGGCGGGGGGCCCCTACAATGAGCAGTTCTTC. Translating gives CASSLVAGGPYNEQFF.